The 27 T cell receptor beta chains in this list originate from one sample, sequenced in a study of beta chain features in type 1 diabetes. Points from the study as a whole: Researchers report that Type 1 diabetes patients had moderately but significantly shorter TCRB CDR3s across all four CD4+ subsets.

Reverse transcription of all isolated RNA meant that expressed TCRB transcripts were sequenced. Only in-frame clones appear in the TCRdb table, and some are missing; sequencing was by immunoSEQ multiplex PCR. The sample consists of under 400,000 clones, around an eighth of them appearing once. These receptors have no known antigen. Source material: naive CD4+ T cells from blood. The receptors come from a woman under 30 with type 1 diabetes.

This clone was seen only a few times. DNA for the CDR3: TGTGCCAGCTCACCAAGGGCAGGGGGAATGAGCACTGAAGCTTTCTTT. Translation gives CASSPRAGGMSTEAFF. This chain links TRBV18 with TRBJ1-1; 7 bases agree with TRBD1. Looked up from germline, CDR1 is KGHSH and CDR2 is LQKENI. The CDR3 totals 16 residues. Trimming took 2 bases from V and 4 from J; bases not matched to a gene: 10.

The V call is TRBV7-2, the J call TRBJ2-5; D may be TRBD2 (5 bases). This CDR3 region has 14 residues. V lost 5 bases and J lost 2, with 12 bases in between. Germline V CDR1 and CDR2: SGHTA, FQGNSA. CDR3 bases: TGTGCCAGCAGCCCCGGACTGATACAAGAGACCCAGTACTTC. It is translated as CASSPGLIQETQYF.

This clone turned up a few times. The CDR3 sequence is CASRNRVGYTF. CDR3 coding DNA: TGTGCCAGCAGGAACAGGGTTGGCTACACCTTC. The chain carries TRBV28 and TRBJ1-2; D is perhaps TRBD1 (6 bases). The germline V gene encodes CDR1 MDHEN and CDR2 SYDVKM. This CDR3 spans 11 amino acids. Trimming took off 6 bases at V and 7 bases at J, with 9 bases between the two ends.

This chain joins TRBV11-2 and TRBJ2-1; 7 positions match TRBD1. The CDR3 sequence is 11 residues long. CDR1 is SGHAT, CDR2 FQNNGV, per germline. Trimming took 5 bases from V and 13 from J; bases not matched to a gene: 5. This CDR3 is CASSPQGEQFF. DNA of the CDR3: TGTGCCAGCAGCCCCCAGGGGGAACAGTTCTTC. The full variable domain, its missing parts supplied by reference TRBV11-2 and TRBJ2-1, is EAGVAQSPRYKIIEKRQSVAFWCNPISGHATLYWYQQILGQGPKLLIQFQNNGVVDDSQLPKDRFSAERLKGVDSTLKIQPAKLEDSAVYLCASSPQGEQFFGPGTRLTVL.

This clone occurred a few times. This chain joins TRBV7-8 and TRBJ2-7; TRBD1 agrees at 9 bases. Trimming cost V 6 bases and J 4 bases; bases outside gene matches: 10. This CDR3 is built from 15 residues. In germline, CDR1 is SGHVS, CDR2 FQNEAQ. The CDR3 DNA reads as TGTGCCAGCAGAGAGGATGGGACAGGGAGATACGAGCAGTACTTC. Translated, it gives CASREDGTGRYEQYF.

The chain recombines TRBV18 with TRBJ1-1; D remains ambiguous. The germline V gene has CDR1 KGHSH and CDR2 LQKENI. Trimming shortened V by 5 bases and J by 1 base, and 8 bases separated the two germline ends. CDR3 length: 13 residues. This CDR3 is CASSAGQNTEAFF. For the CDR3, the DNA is TGTGCCAGCTCAGCAGGCCAGAACACTGAAGCTTTCTTT.

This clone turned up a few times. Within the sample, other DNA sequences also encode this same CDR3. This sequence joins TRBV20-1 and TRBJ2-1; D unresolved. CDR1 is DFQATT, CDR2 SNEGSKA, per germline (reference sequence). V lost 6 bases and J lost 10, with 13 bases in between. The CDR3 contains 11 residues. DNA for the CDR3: TGCAGTGCCCAGGCTTACGAGGAGCAGTTCTTC. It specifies CSAQAYEEQFF.

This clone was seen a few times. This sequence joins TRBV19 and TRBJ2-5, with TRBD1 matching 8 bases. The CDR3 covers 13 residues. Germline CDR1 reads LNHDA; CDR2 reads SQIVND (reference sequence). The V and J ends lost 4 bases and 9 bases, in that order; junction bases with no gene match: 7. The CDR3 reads CASSTGQVGAQYF. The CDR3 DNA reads TGTGCCAGTAGTACGGGACAGGTGGGGGCCCAGTACTTC.

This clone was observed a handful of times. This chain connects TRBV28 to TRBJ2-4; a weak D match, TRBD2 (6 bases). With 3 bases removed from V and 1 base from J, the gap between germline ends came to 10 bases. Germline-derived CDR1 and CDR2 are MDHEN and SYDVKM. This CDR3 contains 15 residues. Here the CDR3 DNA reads TGTGCCAGCAGTTTGGAGGGTTACGCCAAAAACATTCAGTACTTC. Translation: CASSLEGYAKNIQYF.

The CDR3 DNA sequence: TGCGCCAGCAGCCAAGTCGGGTCGAACACTGAAGCTTTCTTT. Translation: CASSQVGSNTEAFF. The chain couples TRBV4-3 to TRBJ1-1; no clear D gene. Germline lookup yields CDR1 LGHNA and CDR2 YSLEER. This CDR3 has 14 residues. V was trimmed by 1 base and J by 1 base, leaving 7 bases between them.

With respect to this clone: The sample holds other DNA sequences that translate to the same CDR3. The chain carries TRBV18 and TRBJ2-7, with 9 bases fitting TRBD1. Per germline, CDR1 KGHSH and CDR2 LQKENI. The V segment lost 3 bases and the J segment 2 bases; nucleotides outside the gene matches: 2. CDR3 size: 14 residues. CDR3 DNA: TGTGCCAGCTCACCGGGACAGGGTACCTACGAGCAGTACTTC. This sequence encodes CASSPGQGTYEQYF. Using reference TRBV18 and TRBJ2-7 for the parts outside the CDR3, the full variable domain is NAGVMQNPRHLVRRRGQEARLRCSPMKGHSHVYWYRQLPEEGLKFMVYLQKENIIDESGMPKERFSAEFPKEGPSILRIQQVVRGDSAAYFCASSPGQGTYEQYFGPGTRLTVT.

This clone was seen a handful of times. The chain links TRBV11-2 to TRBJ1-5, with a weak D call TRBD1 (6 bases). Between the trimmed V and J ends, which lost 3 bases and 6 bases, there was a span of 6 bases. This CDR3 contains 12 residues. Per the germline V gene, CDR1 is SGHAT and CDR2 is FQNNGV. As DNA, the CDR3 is TGTGCCAGCAGCTTCAGGGGTCAGCCCCAGCATTTT. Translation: CASSFRGQPQHF.

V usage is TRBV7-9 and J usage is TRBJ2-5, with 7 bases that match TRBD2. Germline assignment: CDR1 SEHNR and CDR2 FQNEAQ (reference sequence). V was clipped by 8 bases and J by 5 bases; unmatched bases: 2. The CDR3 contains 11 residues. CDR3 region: CASAGDETQYF. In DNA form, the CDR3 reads TGTGCCAGCGCGGGGGATGAGACCCAGTACTTC.

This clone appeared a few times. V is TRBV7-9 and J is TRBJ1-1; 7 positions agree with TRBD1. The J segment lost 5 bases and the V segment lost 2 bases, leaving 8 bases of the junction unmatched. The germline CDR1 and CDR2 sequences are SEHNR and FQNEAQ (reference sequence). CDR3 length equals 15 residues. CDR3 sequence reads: CASSLTGADRTEAFF. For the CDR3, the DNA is TGTGCCAGCAGCTTAACAGGGGCGGACCGGACTGAAGCTTTCTTT.

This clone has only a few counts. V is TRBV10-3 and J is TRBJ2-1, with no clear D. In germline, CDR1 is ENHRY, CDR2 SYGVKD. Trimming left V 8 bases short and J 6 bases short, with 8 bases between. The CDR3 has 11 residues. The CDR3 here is CAISTSNEQFF. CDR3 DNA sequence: TGTGCCATCTCTACTTCCAATGAGCAGTTCTTC.

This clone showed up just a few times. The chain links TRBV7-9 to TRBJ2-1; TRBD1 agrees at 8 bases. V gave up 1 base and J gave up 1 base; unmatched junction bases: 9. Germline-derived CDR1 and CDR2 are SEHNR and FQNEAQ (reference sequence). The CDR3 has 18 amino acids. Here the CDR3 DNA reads TGTGCCAGCAGCTTAGGAGTCGGCGACAGGGGTTCCTACAATGAGCAGTTCTTC. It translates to CASSLGVGDRGSYNEQFF.

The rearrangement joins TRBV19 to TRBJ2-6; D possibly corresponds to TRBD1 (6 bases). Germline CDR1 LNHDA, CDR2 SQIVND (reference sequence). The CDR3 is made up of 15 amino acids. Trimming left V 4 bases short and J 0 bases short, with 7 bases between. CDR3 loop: CASSSRGSGANVLTF. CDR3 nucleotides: TGTGCCAGTAGTAGCAGGGGCTCTGGGGCCAACGTCCTGACTTTC.

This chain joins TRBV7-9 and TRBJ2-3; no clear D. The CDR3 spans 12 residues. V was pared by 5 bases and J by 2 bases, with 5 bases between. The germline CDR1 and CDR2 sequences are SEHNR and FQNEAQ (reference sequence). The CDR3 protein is CASSINTDTQYF. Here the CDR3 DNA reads TGTGCCAGCAGCATAAACACAGATACGCAGTATTTT.

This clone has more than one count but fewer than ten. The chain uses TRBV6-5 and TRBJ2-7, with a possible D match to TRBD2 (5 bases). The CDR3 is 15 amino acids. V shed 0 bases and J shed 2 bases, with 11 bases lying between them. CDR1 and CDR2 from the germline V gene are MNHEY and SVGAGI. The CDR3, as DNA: TGTGCCAGCAGTTACTCGCGGGCATCCCCCTACGAGCAGTACTTC. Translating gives CASSYSRASPYEQYF.

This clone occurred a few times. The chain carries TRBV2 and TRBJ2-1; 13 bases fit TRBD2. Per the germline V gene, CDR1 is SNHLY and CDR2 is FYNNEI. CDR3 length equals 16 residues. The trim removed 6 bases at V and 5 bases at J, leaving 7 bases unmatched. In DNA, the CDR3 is TGTGCCAGCAGGACAGGGACTAGCGGGGATAACAATGAGCAGTTCTTC. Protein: CASRTGTSGDNNEQFF.

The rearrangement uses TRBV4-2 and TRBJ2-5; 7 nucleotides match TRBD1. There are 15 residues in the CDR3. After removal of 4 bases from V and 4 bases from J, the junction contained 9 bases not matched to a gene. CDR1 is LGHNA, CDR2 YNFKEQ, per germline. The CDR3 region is CASSPLQGGPETQYF. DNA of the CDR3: TGTGCCAGCAGCCCGCTTCAAGGGGGCCCAGAGACCCAGTACTTC.

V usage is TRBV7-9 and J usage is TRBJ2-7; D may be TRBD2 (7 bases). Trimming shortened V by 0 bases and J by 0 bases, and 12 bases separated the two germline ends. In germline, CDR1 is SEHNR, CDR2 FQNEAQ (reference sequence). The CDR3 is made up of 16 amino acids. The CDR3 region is CASSLAGGASSYEQYF. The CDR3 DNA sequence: TGTGCCAGCAGCTTAGCAGGGGGGGCAAGCTCCTACGAGCAGTACTTC.

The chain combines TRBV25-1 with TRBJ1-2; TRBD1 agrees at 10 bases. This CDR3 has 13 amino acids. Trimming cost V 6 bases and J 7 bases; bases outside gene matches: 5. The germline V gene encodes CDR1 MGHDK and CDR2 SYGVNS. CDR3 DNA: TGTGCCAGCAGATTGACAGGGGGCACTGGCTACACCTTC. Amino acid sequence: CASRLTGGTGYTF.

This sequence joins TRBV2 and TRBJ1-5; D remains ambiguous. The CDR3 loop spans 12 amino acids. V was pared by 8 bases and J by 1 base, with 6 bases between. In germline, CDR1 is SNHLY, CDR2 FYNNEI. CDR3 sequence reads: CASSVSNQPQHF. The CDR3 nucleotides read TGTGCCAGCTCAGTCAGCAATCAGCCCCAGCATTTT.

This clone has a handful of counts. CDR3 loop: CASSLAGLGDTQYF. CDR3 coding DNA: TGTGCCAGCAGTTTGGCGGGACTGGGAGATACGCAGTATTTT. The J gene is TRBJ2-3, the V gene TRBV27, with D perhaps matching TRBD2 (6 bases). Trimming took 3 bases from V and 5 from J, leaving 12 bases between them. Looked up from germline, CDR1 is MNHEY and CDR2 is SMNVEV (reference sequence). The CDR3 is 14 residues long.

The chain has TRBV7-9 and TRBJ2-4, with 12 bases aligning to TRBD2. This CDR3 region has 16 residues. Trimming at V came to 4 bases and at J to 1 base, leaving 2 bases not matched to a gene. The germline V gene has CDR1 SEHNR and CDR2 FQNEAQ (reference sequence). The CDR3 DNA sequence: TGTGCCAGCAGCTCTAGCGGGGGGGCGGCCAAAAACATTCAGTACTTC. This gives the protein CASSSSGGAAKNIQYF.

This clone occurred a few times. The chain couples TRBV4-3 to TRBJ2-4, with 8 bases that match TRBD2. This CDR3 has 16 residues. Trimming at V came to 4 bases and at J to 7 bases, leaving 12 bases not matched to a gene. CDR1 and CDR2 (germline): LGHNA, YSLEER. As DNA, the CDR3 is TGCGCCAGCAGCCCAACGCGGGGGGAAGCTGCGAACATTCAGTACTTC. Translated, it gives CASSPTRGEAANIQYF.